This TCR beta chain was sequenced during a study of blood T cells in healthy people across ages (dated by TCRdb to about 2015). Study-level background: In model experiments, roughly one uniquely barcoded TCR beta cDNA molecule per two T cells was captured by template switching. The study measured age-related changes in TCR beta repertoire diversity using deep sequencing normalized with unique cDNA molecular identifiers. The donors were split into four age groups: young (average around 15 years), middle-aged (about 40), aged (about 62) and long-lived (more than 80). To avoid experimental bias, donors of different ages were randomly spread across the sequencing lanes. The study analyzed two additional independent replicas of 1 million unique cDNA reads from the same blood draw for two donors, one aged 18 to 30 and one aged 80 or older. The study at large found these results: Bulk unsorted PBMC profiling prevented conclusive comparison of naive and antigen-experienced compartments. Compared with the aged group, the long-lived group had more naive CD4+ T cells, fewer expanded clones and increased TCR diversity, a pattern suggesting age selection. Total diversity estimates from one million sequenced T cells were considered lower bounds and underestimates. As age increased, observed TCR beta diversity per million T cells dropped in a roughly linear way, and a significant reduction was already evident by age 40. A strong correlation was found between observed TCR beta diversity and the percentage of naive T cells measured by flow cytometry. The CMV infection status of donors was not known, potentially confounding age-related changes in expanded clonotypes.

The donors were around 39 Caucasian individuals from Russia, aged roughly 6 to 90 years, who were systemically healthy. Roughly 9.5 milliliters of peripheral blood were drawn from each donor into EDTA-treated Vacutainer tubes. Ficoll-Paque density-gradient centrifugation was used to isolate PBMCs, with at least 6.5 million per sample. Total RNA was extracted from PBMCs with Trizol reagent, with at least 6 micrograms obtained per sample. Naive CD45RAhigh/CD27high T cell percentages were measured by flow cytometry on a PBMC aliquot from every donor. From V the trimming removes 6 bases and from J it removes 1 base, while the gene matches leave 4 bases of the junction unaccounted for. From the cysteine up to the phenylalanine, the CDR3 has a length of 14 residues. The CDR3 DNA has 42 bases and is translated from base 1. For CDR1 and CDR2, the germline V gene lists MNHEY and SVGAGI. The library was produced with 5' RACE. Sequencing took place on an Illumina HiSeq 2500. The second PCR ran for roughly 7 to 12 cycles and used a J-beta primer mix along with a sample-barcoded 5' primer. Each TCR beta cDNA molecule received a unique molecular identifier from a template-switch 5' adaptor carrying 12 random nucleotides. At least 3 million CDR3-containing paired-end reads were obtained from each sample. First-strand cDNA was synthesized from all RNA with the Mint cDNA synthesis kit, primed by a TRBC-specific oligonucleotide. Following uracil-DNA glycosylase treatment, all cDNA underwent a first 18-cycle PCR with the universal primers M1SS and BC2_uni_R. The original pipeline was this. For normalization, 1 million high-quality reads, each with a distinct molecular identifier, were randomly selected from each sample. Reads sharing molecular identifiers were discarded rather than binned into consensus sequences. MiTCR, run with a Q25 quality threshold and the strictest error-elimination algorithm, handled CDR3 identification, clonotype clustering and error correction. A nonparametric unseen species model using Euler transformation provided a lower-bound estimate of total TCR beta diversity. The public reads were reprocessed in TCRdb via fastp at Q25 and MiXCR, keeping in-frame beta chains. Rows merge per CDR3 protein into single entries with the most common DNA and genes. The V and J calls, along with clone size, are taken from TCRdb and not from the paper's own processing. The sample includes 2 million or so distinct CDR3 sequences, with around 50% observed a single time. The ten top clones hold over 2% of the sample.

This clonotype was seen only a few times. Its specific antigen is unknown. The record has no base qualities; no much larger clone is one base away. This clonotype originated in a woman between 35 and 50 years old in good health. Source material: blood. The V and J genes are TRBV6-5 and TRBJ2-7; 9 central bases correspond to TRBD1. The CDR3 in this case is CASRTDRGSYEQYF. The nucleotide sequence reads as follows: TGTGCCAGCAGGACCGACAGGGGGTCCTACGAGCAGTACTTC.